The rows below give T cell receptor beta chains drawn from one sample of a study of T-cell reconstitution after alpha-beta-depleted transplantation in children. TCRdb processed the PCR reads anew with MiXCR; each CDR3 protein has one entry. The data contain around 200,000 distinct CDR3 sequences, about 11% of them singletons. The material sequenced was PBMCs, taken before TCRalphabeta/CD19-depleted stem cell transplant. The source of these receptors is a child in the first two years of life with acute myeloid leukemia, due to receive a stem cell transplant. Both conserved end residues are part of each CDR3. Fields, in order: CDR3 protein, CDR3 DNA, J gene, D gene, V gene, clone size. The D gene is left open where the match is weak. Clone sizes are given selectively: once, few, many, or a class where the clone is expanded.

CAWKRLAGAYEQFF,TGTGCCTGGAAACGACTAGCGGGAGCATATGAGCAGTTCTTC,TRBJ2-1,TRBD2,TRBV30,few
CASSLVLAQQYF,TGTGCCAGCAGCTTAGTATTAGCCCAGCAGTACTTC,TRBJ2-7,NA,TRBV7-9,many
CASRPTGARNSPLHF,TGTGCCAGCAGACCAACAGGGGCCCGTAATTCACCCCTCCACTTT,TRBJ1-6,TRBD1,TRBV12-3/TRBV12-4,many
CASSQADLQETQYF,TGCGCCAGCAGCCAAGCTGATCTTCAAGAGACCCAGTACTTC,TRBJ2-5,NA,TRBV4-1,few
CSVPTGTDTQYF,TGCAGTGTCCCGACCGGCACAGATACGCAGTATTTT,TRBJ2-3,NA,TRBV20-1,many
CASSIGGHSGGYTF,TGTGCCAGCTCGATAGGGGGCCACTCGGGGGGCTACACCTTC,TRBJ1-2,TRBD1,TRBV18,few
CAWSLTVRGYTF,TGTGCCTGGAGCCTGACAGTCCGGGGCTACACCTTC,TRBJ1-2,NA,TRBV30,few
CASSLEMRNEGGSLSYEQYF,TGTGCCAGCAGCTTAGAAATGAGAAATGAGGGCGGGAGCCTCTCCTACGAGCAGTACTTC,TRBJ2-7,TRBD2,TRBV11-2,few
CASSLERRRRLQETQYF,TGTGCCAGCAGCTTAGAACGGCGTCGGCGTCTCCAAGAGACCCAGTACTTC,TRBJ2-5,NA,TRBV7-6,many
CASSNGLAGRQETQYF,TGCGCCAGCAGCAACGGACTAGCGGGTCGTCAAGAGACCCAGTACTTC,TRBJ2-5,TRBD2,TRBV5-1,few
CSASTAYDRGSHEQFF,TGCAGTGCTAGTACGGCGTACGATCGAGGAAGTCATGAGCAGTTCTTC,TRBJ2-1,NA,TRBV20-1,many
CASSRNSDRDPEAFF,TGTGCCAGCTCACGAAACTCGGACAGGGACCCTGAAGCTTTCTTT,TRBJ1-1,TRBD1,TRBV18,few
CSAEGDRGLGFEAFF,TGCAGTGCTGAAGGGGACAGGGGGCTTGGTTTTGAAGCTTTCTTT,TRBJ1-1,TRBD1,TRBV20-1,many
CASSPSGRGGGDTQYF,TGTGCCAGCAGCCCATCCGGCAGGGGCGGTGGAGATACGCAGTATTTT,TRBJ2-3,NA,TRBV5-4,many
CASSKGGSLANYGYTF,TGTGCCAGCAGCAAAGGAGGTTCTCTAGCTAACTATGGCTACACCTTC,TRBJ1-2,NA,TRBV7-3,many
CASSPFWGYEQYF,TGTGCCAGCAGTCCCTTTTGGGGCTACGAGCAGTACTTC,TRBJ2-7,NA,TRBV12-3/TRBV12-4,many
CATSDWDGNQPQHF,TGTGCCACCAGTGATTGGGACGGGAATCAGCCCCAGCATTTT,TRBJ1-5,NA,TRBV24-1,many
CASSEWGREAFF,TGTGCCAGCAGTGAATGGGGCAGAGAAGCTTTCTTT,TRBJ1-1,NA,TRBV2,many
CASSLPSYTQYF,TGTGCCAGCAGCTTACCCTCTTATACGCAGTATTTT,TRBJ2-3,NA,TRBV7-8,few
CASSPNPLAGYEQYF,TGTGCCAGCAGCCCAAATCCCCTAGCGGGCTACGAGCAGTACTTC,TRBJ2-7,TRBD2,TRBV7-2,many
CASSQGLAVLNEQFF,TGTGCCAGCAGCCAAGGGCTAGCAGTGCTAAATGAGCAGTTCTTC,TRBJ2-1,NA,TRBV14,many
CASSPRNAGELFF,TGTGCCAGCAGCCCCCGAAACGCCGGGGAGCTGTTTTTT,TRBJ2-2,NA,TRBV7-9,many
CASSSQDSNTEAFF,TGTGCCAGCAGCTCTCAGGATTCGAACACTGAAGCTTTCTTT,TRBJ1-1,NA,TRBV7-9,many
CASREPRDSKETQYF,TGTGCCAGCAGAGAACCCCGGGACTCAAAAGAGACCCAGTACTTC,TRBJ2-5,NA,TRBV6-2/TRBV6-3,many
CASSQWLTGGNEQFF,TGCGCCAGCAGCCAGTGGCTGACAGGGGGCAATGAGCAGTTCTTC,TRBJ2-1,TRBD1,TRBV4-1,medium-sized
CASSLRGVNQPQHF,TGTGCCAGCAGCCTCCGGGGGGTCAATCAGCCCCAGCATTTT,TRBJ1-5,NA,TRBV12-3/TRBV12-4,NA
CASSLSSGSYNEQFF,TGCGCCAGCAGCTTGTCGTCCGGGTCCTACAATGAGCAGTTCTTC,TRBJ2-1,NA,TRBV5-1,many
CSARDIGTGNTIYF,TGCAGTGCTAGAGATATAGGGACTGGAAACACCATATATTTT,TRBJ1-3,NA,TRBV20-1,NA